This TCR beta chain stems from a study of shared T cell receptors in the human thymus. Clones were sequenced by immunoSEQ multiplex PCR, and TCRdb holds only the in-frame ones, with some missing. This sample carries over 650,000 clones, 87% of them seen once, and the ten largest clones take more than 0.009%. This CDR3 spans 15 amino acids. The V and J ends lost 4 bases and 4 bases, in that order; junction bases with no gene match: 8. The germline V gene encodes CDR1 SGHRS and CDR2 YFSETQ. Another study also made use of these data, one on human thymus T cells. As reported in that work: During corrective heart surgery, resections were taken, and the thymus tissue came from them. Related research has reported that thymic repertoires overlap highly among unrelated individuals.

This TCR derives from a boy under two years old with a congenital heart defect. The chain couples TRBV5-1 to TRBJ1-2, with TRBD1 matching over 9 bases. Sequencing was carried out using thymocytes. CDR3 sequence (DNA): TGCGCCAGCAGCCCCAGACAGGGGGAGAGCTATGGCTACACCTTC. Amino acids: CASSPRQGESYGYTF. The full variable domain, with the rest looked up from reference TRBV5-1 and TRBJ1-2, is KAGVTQTPRYLIKTRGQQVTLSCSPISGHRSVSWYQQTPGQGLQFLFEYFSETQRNKGNFPGRFSGRQFSNSRSEMNVSTLELGDSALYLCASSPRQGESYGYTFGSGTRLTVV.